These T cell receptor beta chains were read from a single sample in a study of CD8+ T cells in alopecia areata. Measured with immunoSEQ multiplex PCR; TCRdb has only the in-frame clones, and not every one. In the table there are about 150,000 clones, roughly 50% of which are singletons. The starting material was CD8+ T cells sorted from blood, obtained at week 4, from a patient treated with tofacitinib. The receptors originated from a human donor with alopecia areata. Each CDR3 is given with its conserved first and last residue. The order of the fields is D gene, clone size, J gene, V gene, CDR3 protein, CDR3 DNA. The D gene is left open where the match is weak. The size of a clone is reported for some rows only, either as once, few or many, or as a class for expanded clones.

D gene: .
clone size: .
J gene: TRBJ1-1
V gene: TRBV4-3
CDR3 protein: CASSQDMAGNTEAFF
CDR3 DNA: TGCGCCAGCAGCCAAGATATGGCAGGCAACACTGAAGCTTTCTTT

D gene: .
clone size: .
J gene: TRBJ2-1
V gene: TRBV29-1
CDR3 protein: CSAEETNEQFF
CDR3 DNA: TGCAGCGCAGAGGAAACCAATGAGCAGTTCTTC

D gene: .
clone size: once
J gene: TRBJ2-1
V gene: TRBV6-4
CDR3 protein: CAISESRDSIHNEQFF
CDR3 DNA: TGTGCCATCAGTGAGTCGAGGGACTCTATACACAATGAGCAGTTCTTC

D gene: TRBD1
clone size: few
J gene: TRBJ2-2
V gene: TRBV29-1
CDR3 protein: CSVAGTVNTGELFF
CDR3 DNA: TGCAGCGTCGCCGGGACAGTGAACACCGGGGAGCTGTTTTTT

D gene: .
clone size: .
J gene: TRBJ2-1
V gene: TRBV27
CDR3 protein: CASSHQSISSYNEQFF
CDR3 DNA: TGTGCCAGCAGCCACCAATCTATAAGCTCCTACAATGAGCAGTTCTTC

D gene: .
clone size: .
J gene: TRBJ2-5
V gene: TRBV2
CDR3 protein: CASSPMFETQYF
CDR3 DNA: TGTGCCAGCAGTCCCATGTTCGAGACCCAGTACTTC

D gene: TRBD1
clone size: .
J gene: TRBJ1-2
V gene: TRBV30
CDR3 protein: CAWSVGTGYEGYTF
CDR3 DNA: TGTGCCTGGAGTGTGGGGACAGGCTACGAGGGCTACACCTTC

D gene: TRBD2
clone size: .
J gene: TRBJ2-1
V gene: TRBV14
CDR3 protein: CASGVAGYNEQFF
CDR3 DNA: TGTGCCAGCGGGGTAGCGGGTTACAATGAGCAGTTCTTC

D gene: TRBD2
clone size: .
J gene: TRBJ2-5
V gene: TRBV20-1
CDR3 protein: CSARGLADQYF
CDR3 DNA: TGCAGTGCTAGAGGACTAGCGGACCAGTACTTC

D gene: TRBD2
clone size: .
J gene: TRBJ2-7
V gene: TRBV4-1
CDR3 protein: CASSPRGGPQYF
CDR3 DNA: TGCGCCAGCAGCCCCCGGGGGGGGCCACAGTACTTC

D gene: .
clone size: .
J gene: TRBJ2-3
V gene: TRBV30
CDR3 protein: CAWSVLSTDTQYF
CDR3 DNA: TGTGCCTGGAGTGTACTAAGCACAGATACGCAGTATTTT

D gene: TRBD2
clone size: few
J gene: TRBJ2-7
V gene: TRBV5-1
CDR3 protein: CASSYRTGFGTSGGSYEQYF
CDR3 DNA: TGCGCCAGCAGCTACCGTACGGGGTTCGGGACTAGCGGGGGCTCCTACGAGCAGTACTTC

D gene: .
clone size: .
J gene: TRBJ2-7
V gene: TRBV6-5
CDR3 protein: CASSYSQGGYEQYF
CDR3 DNA: TGTGCCAGCAGTTACTCTCAGGGGGGATACGAGCAGTACTTC

D gene: TRBD1
clone size: once
J gene: TRBJ2-2
V gene: TRBV4-3
CDR3 protein: CASSQDRTGMRTGELFF
CDR3 DNA: TGCGCCAGCAGCCAAGATCGGACAGGGATGAGAACCGGGGAGCTGTTTTTT

D gene: .
clone size: .
J gene: TRBJ1-1
V gene: TRBV4-2
CDR3 protein: CASSLGTSAEAFF
CDR3 DNA: TGTGCCAGCAGCCTCGGGACCTCGGCTGAAGCTTTCTTT

D gene: .
clone size: .
J gene: TRBJ2-7
V gene: TRBV28
CDR3 protein: CASSLGRPYEQYF
CDR3 DNA: TGTGCCAGCAGTTTAGGTAGGCCCTACGAGCAGTACTTC

D gene: .
clone size: .
J gene: TRBJ1-1
V gene: TRBV29-1
CDR3 protein: CSVERRGEDTEAFF
CDR3 DNA: TGCAGCGTTGAACGGAGAGGGGAGGACACTGAAGCTTTCTTT

D gene: .
clone size: .
J gene: TRBJ2-7
V gene: TRBV13
CDR3 protein: CASSSSPYEQYF
CDR3 DNA: TGTGCCAGCAGTTCGTCTCCCTACGAGCAGTACTTC

D gene: TRBD1
clone size: .
J gene: TRBJ1-6
V gene: TRBV9
CDR3 protein: CASSPGTGGFEGPLHF
CDR3 DNA: TGTGCCAGCAGCCCCGGGACAGGGGGATTTGAAGGACCCCTCCACTTT

D gene: TRBD1
clone size: .
J gene: TRBJ2-7
V gene: TRBV11-2
CDR3 protein: CASSLNRGPEQYF
CDR3 DNA: TGTGCCAGCAGCCTAAACAGGGGGCCCGAGCAGTACTTC

D gene: .
clone size: .
J gene: TRBJ2-7
V gene: TRBV2
CDR3 protein: CASRDRTGFELYEQYF
CDR3 DNA: TGTGCCAGCAGGGACCGGACGGGGTTTGAACTTTACGAGCAGTACTTC

D gene: .
clone size: .
J gene: TRBJ2-7
V gene: TRBV6-6
CDR3 protein: CASLQNGYEQYF
CDR3 DNA: TGTGCCAGCCTCCAGAATGGATACGAGCAGTACTTC

D gene: TRBD1
clone size: .
J gene: TRBJ2-7
V gene: TRBV13
CDR3 protein: CASSSDRGAYEQYF
CDR3 DNA: TGTGCCAGCAGCTCCGACAGGGGTGCCTACGAGCAGTACTTC

D gene: .
clone size: .
J gene: TRBJ1-1
V gene: TRBV27
CDR3 protein: CASRRGNTEAFF
CDR3 DNA: TGTGCCAGCAGACGAGGAAACACTGAAGCTTTCTTT

D gene: TRBD1
clone size: few
J gene: TRBJ2-1
V gene: TRBV7-6
CDR3 protein: CASSSTRQGNEQFF
CDR3 DNA: TGTGCCAGCAGCTCTACGCGACAGGGGAATGAGCAGTTCTTC

D gene: .
clone size: few
J gene: TRBJ2-1
V gene: TRBV29-1
CDR3 protein: CSVLSGMRVDEQFF
CDR3 DNA: TGCAGCGTGCTGAGCGGAATGAGGGTGGATGAGCAGTTCTTC

D gene: TRBD2
clone size: .
J gene: TRBJ2-7
V gene: TRBV6-1
CDR3 protein: CASSDWGLADYEQYF
CDR3 DNA: TGTGCCAGCAGTGATTGGGGACTAGCGGACTACGAGCAGTACTTC

D gene: .
clone size: .
J gene: TRBJ1-1
V gene: TRBV30
CDR3 protein: CAWSVGRDTEAFF
CDR3 DNA: TGTGCCTGGAGTGTAGGCCGGGACACTGAAGCTTTCTTT

D gene: .
clone size: .
J gene: TRBJ2-7
V gene: TRBV30
CDR3 protein: CAWSEQGEGEQYF
CDR3 DNA: TGTGCCTGGAGTGAGCAGGGCGAGGGCGAGCAGTACTTC

D gene: .
clone size: .
J gene: TRBJ2-1
V gene: TRBV2
CDR3 protein: CASSEENEQFF
CDR3 DNA: TGTGCCAGCAGTGAGGAGAATGAGCAGTTCTTC

D gene: .
clone size: .
J gene: TRBJ2-6
V gene: TRBV6-5
CDR3 protein: CASSAFSGANVLTF
CDR3 DNA: TGTGCCAGCAGTGCTTTTTCGGGGGCCAACGTCCTGACTTTC

D gene: TRBD1
clone size: once
J gene: TRBJ2-7
V gene: TRBV2
CDR3 protein: CASSRDRGPEQYF
CDR3 DNA: TGTGCCAGCAGCCGCGACAGGGGTCCGGAGCAGTACTTC

D gene: .
clone size: .
J gene: TRBJ1-6
V gene: TRBV5-6
CDR3 protein: CASSLIDGIDSPLHF
CDR3 DNA: TGTGCCAGCAGCCTGATCGACGGAATTGATTCACCCCTCCACTTT

D gene: .
clone size: few
J gene: TRBJ1-4
V gene: TRBV11-3
CDR3 protein: CASSITGSPSEKLFF
CDR3 DNA: TGTGCCAGCAGTATAACAGGGTCGCCTTCCGAAAAACTGTTTTTT

D gene: TRBD2
clone size: .
J gene: TRBJ2-7
V gene: TRBV5-1
CDR3 protein: CASSSPSGGDSYEQYF
CDR3 DNA: TGCGCCAGCAGCTCCCCTAGCGGGGGGGACTCCTACGAGCAGTACTTC

D gene: .
clone size: .
J gene: TRBJ1-1
V gene: TRBV5-6
CDR3 protein: CASRGMNTEAFF
CDR3 DNA: TGTGCCAGCAGAGGAATGAACACTGAAGCTTTCTTT

D gene: .
clone size: .
J gene: TRBJ2-2
V gene: TRBV30
CDR3 protein: CAWSTNTGELFF
CDR3 DNA: TGTGCCTGGAGTACGAACACCGGGGAGCTGTTTTTT

D gene: .
clone size: .
J gene: TRBJ2-7
V gene: TRBV7-2
CDR3 protein: CASSPRTDYEQYF
CDR3 DNA: TGTGCCAGCAGCCCGAGGACGGACTACGAGCAGTACTTC

D gene: .
clone size: .
J gene: TRBJ2-3
V gene: TRBV15
CDR3 protein: CATSRDSGGPTDTQYF
CDR3 DNA: TGTGCCACCAGCAGAGATTCTGGGGGGCCCACAGATACGCAGTATTTT

D gene: .
clone size: .
J gene: TRBJ1-1
V gene: TRBV29-1
CDR3 protein: CSVEDPGTTSEAFF
CDR3 DNA: TGCAGCGTTGAAGACCCAGGAACCACCTCTGAAGCTTTCTTT

D gene: .
clone size: .
J gene: TRBJ1-1
V gene: TRBV6-5
CDR3 protein: CASSYSGAMNTEAFF
CDR3 DNA: TGTGCCAGCAGTTACTCCGGAGCAATGAACACTGAAGCTTTCTTT

D gene: .
clone size: few
J gene: TRBJ2-7
V gene: TRBV7-9
CDR3 protein: CATQVDSTEQYF
CDR3 DNA: TGTGCCACCCAGGTCGACTCCACCGAGCAGTACTTC

D gene: .
clone size: few
J gene: TRBJ1-1
V gene: TRBV19
CDR3 protein: CASSMGLGDTEAFF
CDR3 DNA: TGTGCCAGTAGTATGGGGCTGGGGGACACTGAAGCTTTCTTT

D gene: .
clone size: few
J gene: TRBJ2-1
V gene: TRBV4-1
CDR3 protein: CASSLRLDGPNEQFF
CDR3 DNA: TGCGCCAGCAGCCTACGGCTAGACGGACCCAATGAGCAGTTCTTC

D gene: .
clone size: .
J gene: TRBJ1-5
V gene: TRBV7-9
CDR3 protein: CASSPGYSNQPQHF
CDR3 DNA: TGTGCCAGCAGTCCCGGGTATAGCAATCAGCCCCAGCATTTT

D gene: TRBD2
clone size: once
J gene: TRBJ2-2
V gene: TRBV4-2
CDR3 protein: CASSQAIAGSNTGELFF
CDR3 DNA: TGTGCCAGCAGCCAAGCGATAGCGGGGTCGAACACCGGGGAGCTGTTTTTT

D gene: .
clone size: .
J gene: TRBJ2-3
V gene: TRBV13
CDR3 protein: CASSPPPSPDTQYF
CDR3 DNA: TGTGCCAGCAGCCCCCCTCCGAGTCCAGATACGCAGTATTTT

D gene: TRBD1
clone size: .
J gene: TRBJ2-1
V gene: TRBV6-1
CDR3 protein: CASSGGQGIVNEQFF
CDR3 DNA: TGTGCCAGCAGTGGAGGACAGGGGATCGTGAATGAGCAGTTCTTC

D gene: TRBD1
clone size: .
J gene: TRBJ1-5
V gene: TRBV4-1
CDR3 protein: CASSHTNRGTQPQHF
CDR3 DNA: TGCGCCAGCAGCCACACAAACAGGGGAACTCAGCCCCAGCATTTT

D gene: .
clone size: .
J gene: TRBJ1-6
V gene: TRBV25-1
CDR3 protein: CASSPHRDINSPLHF
CDR3 DNA: TGTGCCAGCAGCCCCCACCGGGACATTAATTCACCCCTCCACTTT

D gene: .
clone size: .
J gene: TRBJ1-1
V gene: TRBV4-1
CDR3 protein: CASSTANLNTEAFF
CDR3 DNA: TGCGCCAGCAGCACAGCCAATCTGAACACTGAAGCTTTCTTT